This T cell receptor beta chain was profiled in a study of blood T cell repertoires in COVID-19. The repertoire was sequenced with immunoSEQ multiplex PCR; TCRdb's copy has only in-frame clones and lacks some. The sample records 210,000 or so clones, over 75% being singletons. CDR3 length: 15 residues. Trimming took off 6 bases at V and 5 bases at J, with 14 bases between the two ends. CDR1 is MGHRA and CDR2 is YSYEKL in the germline V gene. The chain has TRBV4-1 and TRBJ1-6; D is possibly TRBD1 (5 bases). The material sequenced was peripheral blood. This receptor was obtained from a man over 45 who had recovered from COVID-19. The CDR3: CASSAANRNNSPLHF. The CDR3, as DNA: TGCGCCAGCAGTGCAGCAAACAGGAATAATTCACCCCTCCACTTT.